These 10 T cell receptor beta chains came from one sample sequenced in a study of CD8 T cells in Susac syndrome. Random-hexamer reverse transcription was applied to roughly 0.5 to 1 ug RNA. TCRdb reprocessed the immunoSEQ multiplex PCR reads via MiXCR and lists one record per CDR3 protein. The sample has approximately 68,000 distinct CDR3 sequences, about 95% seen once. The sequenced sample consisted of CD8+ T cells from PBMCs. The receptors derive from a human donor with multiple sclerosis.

The CDR3 DNA reads as TGTGCCAGTAGTCCATGGGACCCGTCTAAGGGCGAGCAGTACTTC. This sequence encodes CASSPWDPSKGEQYF. This chain uses TRBV19 with TRBJ2-7; perhaps D is TRBD1 or TRBD2 (5 bases each). This CDR3 region has 15 residues. CDR1 is LNHDA and CDR2 is SQIVND in the germline V gene (reference sequence). Trimming took off 5 bases at V and 6 bases at J, with 20 bases between the two ends.

The CDR3 sequence: CASSFEEQMNTEAFF. CDR3 bases: TGCGCCAGCAGCTTCGAAGAACAGATGAACACTGAAGCTTTCTTT. The rearrangement uses TRBV4-1 and TRBJ1-1, with no clear D. The germline CDR1 and CDR2 sequences are MGHRA and YSYEKL. V shed 5 bases and J shed 0 bases, with 13 bases lying between them. CDR3 length: 15 residues.

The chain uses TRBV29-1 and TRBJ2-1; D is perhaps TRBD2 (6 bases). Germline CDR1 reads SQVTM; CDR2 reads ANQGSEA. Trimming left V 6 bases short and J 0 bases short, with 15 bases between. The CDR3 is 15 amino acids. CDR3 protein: CSVDLGRSSYNEQFF. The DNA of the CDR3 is TGCAGCGTCGACTTAGGGAGGAGCTCCTACAATGAGCAGTTCTTC.

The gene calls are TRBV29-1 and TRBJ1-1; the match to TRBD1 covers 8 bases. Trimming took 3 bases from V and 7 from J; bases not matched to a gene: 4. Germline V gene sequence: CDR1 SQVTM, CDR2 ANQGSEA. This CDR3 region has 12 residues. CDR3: CSVEDRALEAFF. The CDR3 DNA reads TGCAGCGTTGAGGACAGGGCCCTTGAAGCTTTCTTT.

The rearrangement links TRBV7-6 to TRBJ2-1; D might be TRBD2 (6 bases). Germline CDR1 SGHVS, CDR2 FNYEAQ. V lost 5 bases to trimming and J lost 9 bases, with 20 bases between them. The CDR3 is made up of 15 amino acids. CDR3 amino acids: CASSATAALGGEQFF. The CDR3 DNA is TGTGCCAGCAGCGCGACAGCGGCCCTGGGGGGTGAGCAGTTCTTC.

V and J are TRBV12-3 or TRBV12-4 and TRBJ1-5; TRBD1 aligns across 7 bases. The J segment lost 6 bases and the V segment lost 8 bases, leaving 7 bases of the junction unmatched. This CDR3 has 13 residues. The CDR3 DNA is TGTGCCAGCGGATCCAGGGGGGGTCAGCCCCAGCATTTT. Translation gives CASGSRGGQPQHF.

The CDR3 protein is CSVAALAGDVDTQYF. The CDR3 coding sequence is TGCAGCGTCGCCGCCCTAGCGGGAGACGTGGATACGCAGTATTTT. The rearrangement links TRBV29-1 to TRBJ2-3; 10 bases align to TRBD2. Germline V gene lookup returns CDR1 SQVTM and CDR2 ANQGSEA. CDR3 length: 15 amino acids. V was clipped by 6 bases and J by 6 bases; unmatched bases: 12.

CDR3: CASSLGRGFYNEQFF. The DNA of the CDR3 is TGTGCCAGCAGCTTAGGCAGGGGATTCTACAATGAGCAGTTCTTC. The chain recombines TRBV7-9 with TRBJ2-1; perhaps TRBD1 as D (6 bases). The CDR3 spans 15 residues. In germline, CDR1 is SEHNR, CDR2 FQNEAQ (reference sequence). V lost 1 base and J lost 3, with 10 bases in between.

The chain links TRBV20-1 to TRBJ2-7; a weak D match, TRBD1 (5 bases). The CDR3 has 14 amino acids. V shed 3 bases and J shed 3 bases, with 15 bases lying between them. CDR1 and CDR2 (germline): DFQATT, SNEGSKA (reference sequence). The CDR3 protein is CSARAPDRLYEQYF. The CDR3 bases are TGCAGTGCTAGGGCCCCTGACAGACTCTACGAGCAGTACTTC.

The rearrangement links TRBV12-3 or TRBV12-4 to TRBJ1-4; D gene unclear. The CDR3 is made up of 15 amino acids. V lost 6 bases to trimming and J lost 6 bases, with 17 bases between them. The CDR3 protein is CASRQSTAYDEKLFF. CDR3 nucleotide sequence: TGTGCCAGCAGACAATCTACGGCCTATGATGAAAAACTGTTTTTT.